The entry below gives a single T cell receptor beta chain sequence along with its context. Antigen unknown. The sample belongs to a study of T cell responses to AZD1222 COVID-19 vaccine. Study-level information: Pooling of second doses given at about 4 or about 12 weeks was done. Study-wide findings and caveats: White British donors predominated, females outnumbered males, and clonal diversity was possibly underestimated. Baseline testing showed seropositivity in only a handful of AZD1222 recipients. Nearly half of spike-specific TCRs reportedly target unmutated variant regions.

The CDR3 runs to 17 residues. Germline CDR1 and CDR2: MGHRA and YSYEKL. The V and J ends lost 1 base and 0 bases respectively, with 13 bases between them. Here immunoSEQ multiplex PCR was the method, and the copy in TCRdb shows in-frame clones only, minus some. This sample has roughly 130,000 clones, with roughly nine tenths found just once. The receptor was isolated from an adult in good health. The sample was peripheral blood, taken on day 0 of AZD1222 vaccination. The chain has TRBV4-1 and TRBJ1-5; TRBD1 is a possible D gene (5 bases). In DNA form, the CDR3 reads TGCGCCAGCAGCCAAGGAATTTTCAGGGATAGCAATCAGCCCCAGCATTTT. The encoded protein is CASSQGIFRDSNQPQHF.